The rows below give T cell receptor beta chains drawn from one sample of a study of T cell repertoires in cytomegalovirus infection. MiXCR, applied by TCRdb to the reads, yields one record per CDR3 protein. The sample carries fewer than 550,000 distinct CDR3 sequences, approximately 15% recorded once. Sequenced sample: CD8+ T cells from PBMCs. The receptor set was obtained from a human donor in good health (CMV status not recorded). Some clones in this sample may be carry-over from other donors' samples. The CDR3 runs from the conserved cysteine through the conserved F or W. The D gene is left open where the match is weak. Only part of the rows carry a size: once, few, many, or a class if the clone is expanded.

clone_size | j_call | v_call | d_call | cdr3_nt | cdr3_aa
- | TRBJ2-3 | TRBV6-6 | - | TGTGCCAGCAGTTGTCCTCGGACAGACTGCACAGATACGCAGTATTTT | CASSCPRTDCTDTQYF
- | TRBJ2-5 | TRBV2 | TRBD2 | TGTGCCAGCGGAGCGGGGGTGAATAAAGAGACCCAGTACTTC | CASGAGVNKETQYF
few | TRBJ2-1 | TRBV27 | - | TGTGCCAGCAGTTTAAACCGGAATGAGCAGTTCTTC | CASSLNRNEQFF
few | TRBJ2-3 | TRBV5-4 | - | TGTGCCAGCAGCACGGGGGTCGGAGATACGCAGTATTTT | CASSTGVGDTQYF
few | TRBJ2-7 | TRBV5-6 | - | TGTGCCAGCAGCTACATGACGGACGGTAGCTACGAGCAGTACTTC | CASSYMTDGSYEQYF
- | TRBJ2-1 | TRBV27 | - | TGTGCCAGCAGTTTAAGGGATTCCATCAATGAGCAGTTCTTC | CASSLRDSINEQFF
many | TRBJ2-3 | TRBV12-3/TRBV12-4 | TRBD1 | TGTGCCAGCAGTTTGGACAGGGAGACAGATACGCAGTATTTT | CASSLDRETDTQYF
many | TRBJ1-2 | TRBV27 | - | TGTGCCAGCAGTTCCCCGACAGGCTTCCCTAACTATGGCTACACCTTC | CASSSPTGFPNYGYTF
- | TRBJ2-7 | TRBV5-1 | TRBD1 | TGCGCCAGCAGCGGGACAGGGGATACGAGGGGATCCTACGAGCAGTACTTC | CASSGTGDTRGSYEQYF
many | TRBJ1-6 | TRBV6-5 | - | TGTGCCAGCAGTTACGGTGGCATTAATTCACCCCTCCACTTT | CASSYGGINSPLHF
- | TRBJ1-3 | TRBV7-6 | - | TGTGCCAGCAGCTGGGGGTCTTCGGGAAACACCATATATTTT | CASSWGSSGNTIYF
few | TRBJ2-7 | TRBV5-1 | TRBD2 | TGCGCCAGCAGCTTGGCGGCTAGCGGAACGAGTGTTTACGAGCAGTACTTC | CASSLAASGTSVYEQYF
few | TRBJ2-5 | TRBV20-1 | TRBD2 | TGCAGTGCTTCCCTCCTTGGGGGTCCGGGACTAGAATCGGAGACCCAGTACTTC | CSASLLGGPGLESETQYF
few | TRBJ2-3 | TRBV6-4 | - | TGTGCCAGCAGTGACTCTAGGTGGGAGAGGTCAGATACGCAGTATTTT | CASSDSRWERSDTQYF
- | TRBJ2-1 | TRBV5-1 | TRBD2 | TGCGCCAGCAGCTTGCCCGCGGGAGGGCGGGATGAGCAGTTCTTC | CASSLPAGGRDEQFF
many | TRBJ2-2 | TRBV7-6 | - | TGTGCCAGCAGCTTCGGCTACACGGGCGGGACCGGGGAGCTGTTTTTT | CASSFGYTGGTGELFF
- | TRBJ1-1 | TRBV6-2/TRBV6-3 | - | TGTGCCAGCAGCTCCGGGCCAAAAGCTTTCTTT | CASSSGPKAFF
few | TRBJ2-1 | TRBV28 | TRBD2 | TGTGCCAGTCTCTTAGCGGGAACCTACAATGAGCAGTTCTTC | CASLLAGTYNEQFF
many | TRBJ2-5 | TRBV7-9 | TRBD1 | TGTGCCAGCAGTCCACCGCCGGGACAGTACCAAGAGACCCAGTACTTC | CASSPPPGQYQETQYF
many | TRBJ1-5 | TRBV6-5 | - | TGTGCCAGCAGTTACTCGACCAGGGGCGATCAGCCCCAGCATTTT | CASSYSTRGDQPQHF
few | TRBJ2-7 | TRBV19 | - | TGTGCCAGTAGTATAGAGGCGGGGTTCTACGAGCAGTACTTC | CASSIEAGFYEQYF
many | TRBJ1-1 | TRBV12-3/TRBV12-4 | - | TGTGCCAGCAGACACCCGGCCGGGCAAGCTTTCTTT | CASRHPAGQAFF
many | TRBJ2-7 | TRBV11-2 | - | TGTGCCAGCAGATTATCTTCGGACGGATTCTCCTACGAGCAGTACTTC | CASRLSSDGFSYEQYF
many | TRBJ1-1 | TRBV7-3 | - | TGTGCCAACAGTTTTGGCACTGAAGCTTTCTTT | CANSFGTEAFF
few | TRBJ2-5 | TRBV20-1 | - | TGCAGTGCTAGACAAACGGGCGTTATCGGTCGGGAGACCCAGTACTTC | CSARQTGVIGRETQYF
- | TRBJ2-7 | TRBV5-4 | - | TGTGCCAGCAGCTTGGCTGGGGTGTTAAGGGACGAGCAGTACTTC | CASSLAGVLRDEQYF
few | TRBJ2-4 | TRBV12-3/TRBV12-4 | - | TGTGCCAGCGCCCAAGGGGGGGGGCGCGTAAACATTCAGTACTTC | CASAQGGGRVNIQYF
many | TRBJ1-1 | TRBV29-1 | TRBD1 | TGCAGCGTTGAACCCCGAGACAGGGGGCTGGGCACTGAAGCTTTCTTT | CSVEPRDRGLGTEAFF
- | TRBJ1-1 | TRBV19 | TRBD1 | TGTGCCAGTATTCCCAGGGGGCGAGGCACTGAAGCTTTCTTT | CASIPRGRGTEAFF
many | TRBJ2-1 | TRBV19 | TRBD1 | TGTGCCAGTAGTATAGATTTGACAGGGGCAAAGGGCAATGATGAGCAGTTCTTC | CASSIDLTGAKGNDEQFF
few | TRBJ2-5 | TRBV3-1 | - | TGTGCCAGCAGCCAACTGACGAGCCCAGACCAAGAGACCCAGTACTTC | CASSQLTSPDQETQYF
few | TRBJ2-3 | TRBV6-6 | TRBD2 | TGTGCCAGCAGTTACCCAATTAGCGGGGGCACAGATACGCAGTATTTT | CASSYPISGGTDTQYF
many | TRBJ1-1 | TRBV6-2/TRBV6-3 | - | TGTGCCAGCAGTTACTCCGCCGCGAACACTGAAGCTTTCTTT | CASSYSAANTEAFF
few | TRBJ1-2 | TRBV9 | TRBD1 | TGTGCCAGCAGCGTTGAAGGGGGCGCTGGCTACACCTTC | CASSVEGGAGYTF
- | TRBJ1-1 | TRBV25-1 | - | TGTGCCAGCAGTGCTCAATTTAGCACTGAAGCTTTCTTT | CASSAQFSTEAFF
- | TRBJ2-7 | TRBV29-1 | - | TGCAGCGTTGAAGAAGCGAAGGGAGCGGTCGGTCGCGAGCAGTACTTC | CSVEEAKGAVGREQYF
few | TRBJ2-3 | TRBV5-6 | - | TGTGCCAGCAGCTTGGACGGCGGACAGCCATACACAGATACGCAGTATTTT | CASSLDGGQPYTDTQYF
few | TRBJ2-5 | TRBV20-1 | - | TGCAGTGCCCAGTTCTCCTCGAGAGGGCTAGGGACCCAGTACTTC | CSAQFSSRGLGTQYF
many | TRBJ1-1 | TRBV7-6 | - | TGTGCCAGCAGCTCCGGGGGGAGAAACACTGAAGCTTTCTTT | CASSSGGRNTEAFF
- | TRBJ2-7 | TRBV12-3/TRBV12-4 | TRBD2 | TGTGCCAGCAGTTTCACGACTAGCGCCGAGCAGTACTTC | CASSFTTSAEQYF
few | TRBJ1-1 | TRBV19 | - | TGTGCCAGTAGAGGGTACGGACGGATGAACACTGAAGCTTTCTTT | CASRGYGRMNTEAFF
many | TRBJ1-1 | TRBV7-9 | - | TGTGCCAGCAGCTTAAGGAGGGAAGCTTTCTTT | CASSLRREAFF
many | TRBJ1-4 | TRBV7-9 | - | TGTGCCAGCAGCCTCAACAGGGACGCTAATGAAAAACTGTTTTTT | CASSLNRDANEKLFF
many | TRBJ2-3 | TRBV5-1 | - | TGCGCCAGCAGAACAGGGTCTGGAGATACGCAGTATTTT | CASRTGSGDTQYF
many | TRBJ1-5 | TRBV4-1 | TRBD1 | TGCGCCAGCAGCCAAAACAGGGGGCTTCAGCCCCAGCATTTT | CASSQNRGLQPQHF